Presented here are 9 T cell receptor beta chains from one specimen sequenced in a study of cytomegalovirus exposure and HLA in healthy donors. The PCR was carried out with 60 Vbeta primers and 13 Jbeta primers. Data came from immunoSEQ multiplex PCR; TCRdb stores just in-frame clones and leaves some out. The data hold 60,000 to 85,000 clones, with about 76% observed a single time. Specimen: PBMCs. All receptors come from a male donor in good health and CMV-seropositive.

The chain recombines TRBV9 with TRBJ2-2; no reliable D call. Trimming left V 0 bases short and J 4 bases short, with 10 bases between. The CDR3 has 15 residues. Germline V gives CDR1 SGDLS, CDR2 YYNGEE. This CDR3 is CASSVDSYSTGELFF. CDR3 bases: TGTGCCAGCAGCGTAGATAGCTATTCCACCGGGGAGCTGTTTTTT.

The genes are TRBV4-1 and TRBJ2-2; 7 bases match TRBD1. CDR1 is MGHRA, CDR2 YSYEKL, per germline. The CDR3 consists of 16 residues. V was pared by 4 bases and J by 4 bases, with 9 bases of the junction left unmatched. In DNA, the CDR3 is TGCGCCAGCAGCCTGATCCCGACAGGGTTCACCGGGGAGCTGTTTTTT. Amino acids: CASSLIPTGFTGELFF.

The chain joins TRBV7-9 to TRBJ2-5; TRBD1 matches at 10 bases. The length of the CDR3 is 15 residues. Germline CDR1 and CDR2: SEHNR and FQNEAQ (reference sequence). The junction had 3 bases not matched to a gene; V was cut back by 2 bases and J by 3 bases. CDR3 region: CASSLWTGGEETQYF. As DNA, the CDR3 is TGTGCCAGCAGCTTATGGACAGGGGGTGAAGAGACCCAGTACTTC. Drawing the rest from reference TRBV7-9 and TRBJ2-5, the complete variable domain is DTGVSQNPRHKITKRGQNVTFRCDPISEHNRLYWYRQTLGQGPEFLTYFQNEAQLEKSRLLSDRFSAERPKGSFSTLEIQRTEQGDSAMYLCASSLWTGGEETQYFGPGTRLLVL.

This clone was found once. The chain uses TRBV9 and TRBJ2-1; 10 bases align to TRBD2. This CDR3 region has 16 residues. Germline values: CDR1 SGDLS, CDR2 YYNGEE. After removal of 2 bases from V and 10 bases from J, the junction contained 12 bases not matched to a gene. CDR3 residues: CASSVGFASGGTEQFF. The CDR3 DNA sequence: TGTGCCAGCAGCGTGGGCTTCGCTAGCGGGGGAACCGAGCAGTTCTTC.

This chain joins TRBV19 and TRBJ1-5; D possibly corresponds to TRBD1 (5 bases). Germline values: CDR1 LNHDA, CDR2 SQIVND (reference sequence). CDR3 length: 14 residues. Trimming shortened V by 3 bases and J by 5 bases, and 11 bases separated the two germline ends. The CDR3, as DNA: TGTGCCAGTAGTATGCAGGGTTGGGATCAGCCCCAGCATTTT. Protein product: CASSMQGWDQPQHF.

This rearrangement joins TRBV9 to TRBJ2-2; 7 positions agree with TRBD2. The junction had 4 bases not matched to a gene; V was cut back by 0 bases and J by 2 bases. Germline V gene data show CDR1 as SGDLS and CDR2 as YYNGEE. CDR3 size: 16 residues. For the CDR3, the DNA is TGTGCCAGCAGCGTAGGGAGCGGGGCAAACACCGGGGAGCTGTTTTTT. Translation: CASSVGSGANTGELFF.

The chain combines TRBV5-1 with TRBJ1-3, with 9 nucleotides matching TRBD1. CDR3 length: 17 amino acids. The V segment lost 4 bases and the J segment 1 base; nucleotides outside the gene matches: 9. Germline CDR1 and CDR2: SGHRS and YFSETQ. Written as DNA, the CDR3 is TGCGCCAGCAGCGCCAAAACCGGGACAGGGTCTGGAAACACCATATATTTT. It is translated as CASSAKTGTGSGNTIYF.

Only a few counts were recorded for this clone. V gene TRBV5-1 combines with J gene TRBJ1-1; 7 bases line up with TRBD1. Germline CDR1 and CDR2: SGHRS and YFSETQ. V dropped 5 bases and J dropped 5; count of bases not matched to a gene: 9. This CDR3 has 14 amino acids. The CDR3 bases are TGCGCCAGCAGTAACGCGGGACAGTTTACTGAAGCTTTCTTT. It translates to CASSNAGQFTEAFF.

V and J are TRBV25-1 and TRBJ2-2, with 11 nucleotides matching TRBD2. Trimming removed 6 bases from V and 5 bases from J; junction bases left unmatched: 8. The CDR3 totals 16 residues. CDR1 and CDR2 from the germline V gene are MGHDK and SYGVNS. CDR3 sequence: CASSPTSGRRTGELFF. CDR3 DNA sequence: TGTGCCAGCAGCCCCACTAGCGGGAGACGGACCGGGGAGCTGTTTTTT.